This T cell receptor beta chain is drawn from a study of shared clonotypes between healthy human individuals. About this clone: Its antigen is still unknown.

Study-wide findings and caveats: Collection of samples was limited to blood; tissue repertoires likely differ.

Sequencing used immunoSEQ multiplex PCR; TCRdb keeps in-frame clones, though not all of them. The table has around 300,000 clones, roughly 91% seen once. The material sequenced was memory CD8+ T cells sorted from blood. The subset here: CD45RO+ cells pooled with CCR7-negative TemRA cells. The sequence came from a man aged 18 to 35 in good health.

The CDR3 nucleotides are TGTGCCAGCAGCGCGCGGGAGGGCCCGGCCAATGAGCAGTTCTTC. The encoded protein is CASSAREGPANEQFF. The V gene is TRBV9, the J gene TRBJ2-1, with 9 nucleotides matching TRBD2. The CDR3 has 15 amino acids. J was trimmed by 6 bases and V by 3 bases; bases with no gene match: 7. CDR1 and CDR2 (germline): SGDLS, YYNGEE.